This TCR beta chain was sequenced for a study of identical twins. The study, taken as a whole, reports: Fewer insertions were carried by abundant cord blood beta clonotypes, but none was seen in memory repertoires.

Healthy Caucasians, and only they, were the donors. In this sample, this clonotype turned up a few times. Its target is not known. Germline V gene sequence: CDR1 MNHNY, CDR2 SVGAGI (reference sequence). The CDR3 covers 12 residues. V was cut by 7 bases and J by 9 bases, with 13 bases left in between. Addition of a universal primer site occurred through template switching, and cDNA carried unique molecular identifiers. TCRdb ran MiXCR on the 5' RACE reads and lists one entry per CDR3 protein. This sample has roughly 750,000 distinct CDR3 sequences, with about 20% found just once. The sample was also linked to a second study, of T cells expressing NK-cell markers. That study reports: There remained a lack of clarity about HCMV specificity of expanded NKG2C+ T cell clones.

The sequence was obtained from a woman aged 18-35 years in good health. The chain links TRBV6-6 to TRBJ2-1; TRBD2 might be the D (5 bases). The sequencing sample was made of PBMCs. The CDR3 protein is CASTSPTSEQFF. CDR3 nucleotide sequence: TGTGCCAGCACCAGTCCTACTAGTGAGCAGTTCTTC.